In its sample, the clone carrying this T cell receptor beta chain was seen many times. Its specificity is not known. This sample is drawn from a study of naive and memory T cell subsets. Trimming left V 4 bases short and J 0 bases short, with 12 bases between. The CDR3 covers 14 residues. Germline V gene lookup returns CDR1 DFQATT and CDR2 SNEGSKA (reference sequence). General study points: This RNA-based method may be sensitive to activation-related transcript changes.

The library had UMIs added by 3' ligation of an oligonucleotide to TCR cDNA. Ligated cDNA underwent four rounds of PCR with nested alpha and beta constant region primers and SP2. Alpha and beta constant region primers primed reverse transcription for blood and skin samples. One entry per CDR3 protein, called by TCRdb with MiXCR from the 5' RACE reads. The sample lists more than 45,000 distinct CDR3 sequences, 4.7% occurring once. This TCR derives from a female donor in good health. The chain employs TRBV20-1 and TRBJ1-1, with D possibly TRBD1 on 5 matching bases. CDR3 sequence (DNA): TGCAGTGCTACAGCCGGACACCTGAACACTGAAGCTTTCTTT. Translating gives CSATAGHLNTEAFF.